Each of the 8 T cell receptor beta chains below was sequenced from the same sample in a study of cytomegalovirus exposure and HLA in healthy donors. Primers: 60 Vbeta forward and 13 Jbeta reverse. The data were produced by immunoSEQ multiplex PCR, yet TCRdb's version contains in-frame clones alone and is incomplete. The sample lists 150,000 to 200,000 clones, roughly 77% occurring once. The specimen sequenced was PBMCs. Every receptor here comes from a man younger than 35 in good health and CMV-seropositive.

The CDR3 nucleotides are TGTGCCAGCAGCCTGGGAGGGCAGGAATCCTACGAGCAGTACTTC. It codes for CASSLGGQESYEQYF. V is TRBV5-4 and J is TRBJ2-7; 7 bases align to TRBD2. Germline loops: CDR1 SGHNT, CDR2 YYREEE (reference sequence). V lost 4 bases, J lost 1 base, and 8 bases stayed unmatched. There are 15 residues in the CDR3. The full variable domain, rest sourced from reference TRBV5-4 and TRBJ2-7, is ETGVTQSPTHLIKTRGQQVTLRCSSQSGHNTVSWYQQALGQGPQFIFQYYREEENGRGNFPPRFSGLQFPNYSSELNVNALELDDSALYLCASSLGGQESYEQYFGPGTRLTVT.

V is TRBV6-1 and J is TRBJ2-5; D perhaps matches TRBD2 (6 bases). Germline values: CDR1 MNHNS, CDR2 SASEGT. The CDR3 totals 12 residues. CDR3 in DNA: TGTGCTACTAGGAGGGTTCAAGAGACCCAGTACTTC. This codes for CATRRVQETQYF.

The CDR3 sequence is CASSESDRGQEQYF. CDR3 nucleotides: TGCGCCAGCAGTGAGTCGGACAGGGGGCAAGAGCAGTACTTC. V usage is TRBV10-2 and J usage is TRBJ2-7; 11 nucleotides line up with TRBD1. This CDR3 comprises 14 residues. In germline, CDR1 is WSHSY, CDR2 SAAADI. J was trimmed by 7 bases and V by 0 bases; bases with no gene match: 2.

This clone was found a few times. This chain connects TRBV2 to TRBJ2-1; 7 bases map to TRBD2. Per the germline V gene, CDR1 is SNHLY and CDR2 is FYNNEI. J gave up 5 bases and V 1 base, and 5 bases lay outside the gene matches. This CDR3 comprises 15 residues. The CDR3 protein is CASSEDLAVNNEQFF. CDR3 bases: TGTGCCAGCAGTGAAGACCTAGCGGTAAACAATGAGCAGTTCTTC.

This CDR3 reads CASWRVNTEAFF. The CDR3 nucleotides are TGTGCCTCCTGGCGGGTAAACACTGAAGCTTTCTTT. This chain uses TRBV30 with TRBJ1-1; D not certain. V lost 7 bases, J lost 2 bases, and 11 bases lay in between. The CDR3 spans 12 residues. CDR1 and CDR2 from the germline V gene are GTSNPN and SVGIG (reference sequence).

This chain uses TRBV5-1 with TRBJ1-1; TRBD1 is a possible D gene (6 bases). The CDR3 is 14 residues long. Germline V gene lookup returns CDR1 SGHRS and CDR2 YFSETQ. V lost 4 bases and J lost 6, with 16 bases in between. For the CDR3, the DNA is TGCGCCAGCAGCCCAGGGGACGGGGTCGCTGAAGCTTTCTTT. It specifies CASSPGDGVAEAFF.

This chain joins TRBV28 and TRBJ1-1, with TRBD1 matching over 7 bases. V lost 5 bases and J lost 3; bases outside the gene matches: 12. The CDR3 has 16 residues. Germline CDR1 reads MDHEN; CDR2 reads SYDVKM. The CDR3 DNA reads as TGTGCCAGCAGTCCAAGGGGCAGGGGGGTGGACACTGAAGCTTTCTTT. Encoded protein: CASSPRGRGVDTEAFF.

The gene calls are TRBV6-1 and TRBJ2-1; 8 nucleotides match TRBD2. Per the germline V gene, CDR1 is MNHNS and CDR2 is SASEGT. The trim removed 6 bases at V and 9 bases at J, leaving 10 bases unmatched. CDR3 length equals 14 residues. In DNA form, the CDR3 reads TGTGCCAGCAGGGGTCCCATGACTAGCGCTGAGCAGTTCTTC. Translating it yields CASRGPMTSAEQFF.